The sequence of this T cell receptor beta chain was determined in a study of cytomegalovirus exposure and HLA in healthy donors. The CDR3 extends over 15 amino acids. The germline V gene has CDR1 LGHNA and CDR2 YSLEER. V lost 3 bases, J lost 3 bases, and 12 bases lay in between. Notes on this clone: The antigen remains undetermined.

This PCR relied on a set of 60 Vbeta primers and 13 Jbeta primers. Profiling relied on immunoSEQ multiplex PCR, and the TCRdb table lists in-frame clones only, not all of them. Here the sample spans 100,000 to 150,000 clones, 15% to 20% being singletons. Study-level findings and limits: The productive fraction for most TCR beta V segments was about 87% or about 30% in an earlier analysis.

The donors comprised healthy bone marrow donors. Source material: PBMCs. The sequence derives from a female donor in good health and CMV-seropositive. The chain is built from TRBV4-3 and TRBJ1-5, with D perhaps matching TRBD1 (6 bases). The CDR3 is CASSQLQGSNQPQHF. The CDR3 nucleotides read TGCGCCAGCAGCCAGTTACAGGGTTCCAATCAGCCCCAGCATTTT.